Presented here are 17 T cell receptor beta chains from one specimen sequenced in a study of OX40 agonist ivuxolimab in advanced cancers. The library was prepared using the immunoSEQ multiplex PCR assay. This immuneACCESS table, as held by TCRdb, lists in-frame sequences with V and J called but not all clones. Of the missing ones, under half trace to an unresolved V gene in checked studies; the others have no known cause. This sample is represented by over 90,000 clones; 70% to 90% of them were singletons. The ten largest clones represent around 5.5% of the sample. The sample was CD4+ or CD8+ T cells sorted from blood, taken in a trial of the OX40 agonist ivuxolimab. These receptors all stem from an adult with an advanced solid tumor such as melanoma, head and neck, liver or kidney cancer.

This chain links TRBV6-6 with TRBJ1-1; D is perhaps TRBD1 (6 bases). Germline lookup yields CDR1 MNHNY and CDR2 SVGAGI (reference sequence). The CDR3 runs 16 residues. Trimming took 6 bases from V and 3 from J, leaving 20 bases between them. As DNA, the CDR3 is TGTGCCAGCAGCCTCCCCGATGCAGGGGAAGACACTGAAGCTTTCTTT. This codes for CASSLPDAGEDTEAFF.

The CDR3 DNA reads TGTGCCAGCTCACCCCCGGGAACAACGGGGACCCAGTACTTC. The encoded protein is CASSPPGTTGTQYF. The V and J genes are TRBV18 and TRBJ2-5; tentatively, D is TRBD2 (5 bases). The germline V gene encodes CDR1 KGHSH and CDR2 LQKENI. Trimming pared 3 bases from V and 7 bases from J, leaving 15 bases between. The CDR3 is made up of 14 amino acids. Filled out from reference TRBV18 and TRBJ2-5, the complete variable domain reads NAGVMQNPRHLVRRRGQEARLRCSPMKGHSHVYWYRQLPEEGLKFMVYLQKENIIDESGMPKERFSAEFPKEGPSILRIQQVVRGDSAAYFCASSPPGTTGTQYFGPGTRLLVL.

The V gene is TRBV19, the J gene TRBJ1-5; D may be TRBD1 (5 bases). In germline, CDR1 is LNHDA, CDR2 SQIVND (reference sequence). This CDR3 region has 15 residues. Trimming took 2 bases from V and 4 from J, leaving 12 bases between them. This CDR3 is CASSIKQDTNQPQHF. The CDR3 DNA reads as TGTGCCAGTAGTATAAAACAGGACACAAATCAGCCCCAGCATTTT.

This clone showed up just once. The genes are TRBV5-6 and TRBJ2-1; 11 bases map to TRBD2. The junction had 9 bases not matched to a gene; V was cut back by 6 bases and J by 7 bases. Per germline, CDR1 SGHDT and CDR2 YYEEEE. The CDR3 runs to 15 residues. The CDR3 DNA reads as TGTGCCAGCACCATGACTAGCGGGATCGTGAATGAGCAGTTCTTC. Translated: CASTMTSGIVNEQFF. Looking up the rest from reference TRBV5-6 and TRBJ2-1 gives the full variable domain: DAGVTQSPTHLIKTRGQQVTLRCSPKSGHDTVSWYQQALGQGPQFIFQYYEEEERQRGNFPDRFSGHQFPNYSSELNVNALLLGDSALYLCASTMTSGIVNEQFFGPGTRLTVL.

The V and J genes are TRBV7-8 and TRBJ1-4, with D possibly being TRBD1 (5 bases). The CDR3 has 16 amino acids. Germline-derived CDR1 and CDR2 are SGHVS and FQNEAQ. V lost 5 bases and J 3 bases, leaving 16 bases between the germline ends. CDR3 protein: CASSPSRVGANEKLFF. CDR3 in DNA: TGTGCCAGCAGCCCCTCCAGGGTCGGGGCTAATGAAAAACTGTTTTTT. The full variable domain, completed using reference TRBV7-8 and TRBJ1-4, is GAGVSQSPRYKVAKRGQDVALRCDPISGHVSLFWYQQALGQGPEFLTYFQNEAQLDKSGLPSDRFFAERPEGSVSTLKIQRTQQEDSAVYLCASSPSRVGANEKLFFGSGTQLSVL.

The chain combines TRBV27 with TRBJ2-1, with 10 bases identical to TRBD2. The V gene's germline CDR1 is MNHEY and CDR2 SMNVEV (reference sequence). The trim removed 4 bases at V and 8 bases at J, leaving 14 bases unmatched. The CDR3 contains 17 residues. The CDR3 here is CASSSPPGLASGDEQFF. CDR3 DNA sequence: TGTGCCAGCAGTTCCCCACCGGGACTAGCGTCGGGGGATGAGCAGTTCTTC.

The chain links TRBV11-2 to TRBJ2-3; 8 bases fit TRBD2. Germline lookup yields CDR1 SGHAT and CDR2 FQNNGV. The V segment lost 1 base and the J segment 14 bases; nucleotides outside the gene matches: 5. This CDR3 has 12 amino acids. The CDR3 nucleotides read TGTGCCAGCAGCTTAGTTAGCGGGGTCGGGTATTTT. This gives the protein CASSLVSGVGYF.

CDR3 protein: CASSLNGGAETQYF. The CDR3 region has the DNA TGTGCCAGCAGCTTAAATGGGGGCGCGGAGACCCAGTACTTC. This chain connects TRBV11-2 to TRBJ2-5, with D maybe TRBD1 (6 bases). CDR3 length: 14 amino acids. With 2 bases removed from V and 5 bases from J, the gap between germline ends came to 12 bases. Germline V lookup: CDR1 SGHAT, CDR2 FQNNGV.

The chain has TRBV18 and TRBJ1-1, with a tentative D call TRBD1 (5 bases). This CDR3 region has 15 residues. The germline CDR1 and CDR2 sequences are KGHSH and LQKENI. Trimming shortened V by 1 base and J by 4 bases, and 13 bases separated the two germline ends. CDR3 nucleotides: TGTGCCAGCTCACCACTGAGGGGCTCGGGCACTGAAGCTTTCTTT. Protein: CASSPLRGSGTEAFF.

The chain carries TRBV7-9 and TRBJ1-2, with D possibly matching TRBD1 (6 bases). With 6 bases removed from V and 4 bases from J, the gap between germline ends came to 15 bases. In germline, CDR1 is SEHNR, CDR2 FQNEAQ (reference sequence). The CDR3 consists of 14 residues. This CDR3 is CASRFAEGGYGYTF. The CDR3 nucleotides are TGTGCCAGCAGGTTTGCGGAGGGGGGCTATGGCTACACCTTC.

This chain links TRBV7-3 with TRBJ1-1; the D gene is possibly TRBD1 (6 bases). Germline-derived CDR1 and CDR2 are SGHTA and FQGTGA. Between the trimmed V and J ends, which lost 5 bases and 7 bases, there was a span of 14 bases. The CDR3 spans 13 residues. DNA of the CDR3: TGTGCCAGCAGCCCGACAGGTAGGAGTGAAGCTTTCTTT. This translates into CASSPTGRSEAFF.

This clone was detected once. This rearrangement joins TRBV30 to TRBJ2-7; unclear D gene. The germline CDR1 and CDR2 sequences are GTSNPN and SVGIG (reference sequence). Trimming stripped 0 bases from V and 6 bases from J, with 12 bases between. The CDR3 extends over 13 amino acids. The CDR3 region has the DNA TGTGCCTGGAGTGTACGTACGCCATCCGAGCAGTACTTC. Its translation is CAWSVRTPSEQYF.

The gene calls are TRBV30 and TRBJ1-2, with 10 bases that match TRBD1. This CDR3 is 17 amino acids long. Germline trimming cut 6 bases from V and 0 bases from J; bases unmatched to any gene: 13. The germline V gene has CDR1 GTSNPN and CDR2 SVGIG (reference sequence). The CDR3 loop reads CACKRDRGSSANYGYTF. The CDR3 DNA is TGTGCCTGTAAAAGGGACAGGGGTTCTTCGGCTAACTATGGCTACACCTTC.

V is TRBV10-3 and J is TRBJ1-1; a possible D gene is TRBD1 (6 bases). The germline gives CDR1 ENHRY, CDR2 SYGVKD. V lost 5 bases, J lost 0 bases, and 16 bases lay in between. The CDR3 sequence is 16 residues long. CDR3 sequence (DNA): TGTGCCATCAGTATTGGAACAGGGCTCATGAACACTGAAGCTTTCTTT. This sequence encodes CAISIGTGLMNTEAFF.

The chain has TRBV15 and TRBJ1-5; D remains ambiguous. The V gene lost 5 bases and the J gene lost 0 bases, with 11 bases spanning the gap. This CDR3 contains 15 residues. The germline V gene has CDR1 LNHNV and CDR2 YYDKDF (reference sequence). The CDR3, as DNA: TGTGCCACCAGCGAGGGTCTCCTTAGCAATCAGCCCCAGCATTTT. Its protein is CATSEGLLSNQPQHF.

This clone was observed a few times. The V gene is TRBV30, the J gene TRBJ1-5; a weak D match, TRBD1 (6 bases). V lost 0 bases, J lost 0 bases, and 9 bases lay in between. CDR3 length equals 15 residues. From germline, CDR1 is GTSNPN and CDR2 SVGIG (reference sequence). CDR3 sequence: CAWSVGGFSNQPQHF. CDR3 nucleotide sequence: TGTGCCTGGAGTGTCGGGGGCTTTAGCAATCAGCCCCAGCATTTT.

This chain links TRBV5-1 with TRBJ1-3; D uncertain. V gave up 4 bases and J gave up 0 bases, with 14 bases separating them. Germline CDR1 and CDR2: SGHRS and YFSETQ. The CDR3 covers 16 residues. The chain's CDR3 is CASSPRTFHSGNTIYF. As DNA, the CDR3 is TGCGCCAGCAGCCCACGGACGTTCCACTCTGGAAACACCATATATTTT.